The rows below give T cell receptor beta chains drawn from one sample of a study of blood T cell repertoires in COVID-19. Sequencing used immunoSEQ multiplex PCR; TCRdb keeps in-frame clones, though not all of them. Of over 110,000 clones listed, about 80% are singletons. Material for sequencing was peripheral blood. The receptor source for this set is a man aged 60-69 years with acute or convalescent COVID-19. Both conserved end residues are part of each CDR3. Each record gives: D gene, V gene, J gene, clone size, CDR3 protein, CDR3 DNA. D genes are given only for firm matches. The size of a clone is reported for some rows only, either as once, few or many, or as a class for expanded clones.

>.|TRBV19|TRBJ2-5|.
CASSIDQARGETQYF
TGTGCCAGTAGTATCGACCAGGCTAGGGGAGAGACCCAGTACTTC
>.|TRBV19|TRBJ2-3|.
CASSTGVRDTDTQYF
TGTGCCAGTAGTACGGGGGTGAGGGACACAGATACGCAGTATTTT
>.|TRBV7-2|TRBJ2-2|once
CASSIPAGELFF
TGTGCCAGCAGCATCCCGGCCGGGGAGCTGTTTTTT
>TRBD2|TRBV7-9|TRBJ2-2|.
CASSVSGSETGELFF
TGTGCCAGCAGTGTGAGCGGGAGTGAAACCGGGGAGCTGTTTTTT
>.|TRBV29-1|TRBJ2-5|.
CSARVTQETQYF
TGCAGCGCTCGGGTTACCCAAGAGACCCAGTACTTC
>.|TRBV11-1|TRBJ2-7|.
CASSLGTGLYEQYF
TGTGCCAGCAGCTTAGGAACGGGACTCTACGAGCAGTACTTC
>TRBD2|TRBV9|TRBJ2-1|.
CASSVVGTRNEQFF
TGTGCCAGCAGCGTAGTAGGGACTAGGAATGAGCAGTTCTTC
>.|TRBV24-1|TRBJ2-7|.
CATSDLWAGPYEQYF
TGTGCCACCAGTGACCTCTGGGCGGGACCCTACGAGCAGTACTTC
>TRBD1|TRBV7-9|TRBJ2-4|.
CASSLTGDIQYF
TGTGCCAGCAGTCTCACAGGGGACATTCAGTACTTC
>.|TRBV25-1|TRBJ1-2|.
CASRGGHGYTF
TGTGCCAGCAGGGGGGGGCATGGCTACACCTTC
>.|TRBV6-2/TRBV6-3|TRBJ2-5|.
CASSYAGTQYF
TGTGCCAGCAGTTATGCGGGGACCCAGTACTTC
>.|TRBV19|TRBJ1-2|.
CASSMMAGKGYTF
TGTGCCAGTAGTATGATGGCAGGCAAAGGCTACACCTTC
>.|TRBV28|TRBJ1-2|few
CASSLPGKGYTF
TGTGCCAGCAGTCTTCCCGGGAAAGGCTACACCTTC
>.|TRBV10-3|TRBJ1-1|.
CATGDYPEAFF
TGTGCCACCGGGGATTATCCTGAAGCTTTCTTT
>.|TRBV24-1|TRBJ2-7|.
CATSDPMQGTYEQYF
TGTGCCACCAGTGACCCCATGCAGGGTACCTACGAGCAGTACTTC
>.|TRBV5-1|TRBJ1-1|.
CASSLGGLSTEAFF
TGCGCCAGCAGCTTGGGCGGGTTGAGCACTGAAGCTTTCTTT
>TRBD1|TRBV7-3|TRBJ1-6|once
CASAPGQGASPLHF
TGTGCCAGCGCGCCGGGACAGGGTGCCTCACCCCTCCACTTT
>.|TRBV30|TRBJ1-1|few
CAWRSNTEAFF
TGTGCCTGGAGGAGTAACACTGAAGCTTTCTTT
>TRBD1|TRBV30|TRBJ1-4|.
CASLPGQGYEKLFF
TGTGCCTCGTTACCGGGACAGGGGTATGAAAAACTGTTTTTT
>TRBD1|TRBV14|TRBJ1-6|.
CASRMGQTNSPLHF
TGTGCCAGCAGGATGGGACAGACAAATTCACCCCTCCACTTT
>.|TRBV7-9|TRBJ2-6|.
CASSVGRGTGISGANVLTF
TGTGCCAGCAGCGTGGGTCGGGGGACTGGGATTTCTGGGGCCAACGTCCTGACTTTC
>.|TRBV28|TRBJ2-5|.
CASSLRVPETQYF
TGTGCCAGCAGTTTGCGGGTCCCAGAGACCCAGTACTTC
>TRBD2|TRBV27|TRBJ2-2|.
CASSPWGGKAVSGELFF
TGTGCCAGCAGCCCCTGGGGGGGGAAGGCTGTCAGCGGGGAGCTGTTTTTT
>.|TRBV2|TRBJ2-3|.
CASSESGIGTDTQYF
TGTGCCAGCAGTGAATCCGGGATCGGGACAGATACGCAGTATTTT
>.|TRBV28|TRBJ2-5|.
CASSPPAETQYF
TGTGCCAGCAGTCCCCCCGCGGAGACCCAGTACTTC
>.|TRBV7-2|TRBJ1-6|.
CASRKDQGSPLHF
TGTGCCAGCAGGAAAGATCAGGGTTCACCCCTCCACTTT
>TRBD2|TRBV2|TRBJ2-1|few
CASRASGRFNEQFF
TGTGCCAGCAGAGCTAGCGGGAGGTTTAATGAGCAGTTCTTC
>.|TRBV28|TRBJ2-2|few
CASRRDSGTGELFF
TGTGCCAGCAGGCGGGACAGCGGCACCGGGGAGCTGTTTTTT
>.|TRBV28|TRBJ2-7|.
CASSSGQSSYEQYF
TGTGCCAGCAGTAGCGGACAGTCATCCTACGAGCAGTACTTC
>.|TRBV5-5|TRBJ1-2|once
CASRRQEPNYGYTF
TGTGCCAGCCGGAGACAGGAACCTAACTATGGCTACACCTTC
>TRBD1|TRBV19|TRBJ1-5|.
CASSIQKQGWPQHF
TGTGCCAGTAGTATCCAAAAACAGGGGTGGCCCCAGCATTTT
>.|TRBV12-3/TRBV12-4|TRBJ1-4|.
CASRVHLREKLFF
TGTGCCAGCAGGGTCCACCTGAGGGAAAAACTGTTTTTT
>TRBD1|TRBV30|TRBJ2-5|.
CAWSVLGQGKETQYF
TGTGCCTGGAGTGTGTTGGGACAGGGGAAAGAGACCCAGTACTTC
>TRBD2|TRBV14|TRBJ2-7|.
CASSPPWGRARHEQYF
TGTGCCAGCAGCCCCCCTTGGGGGAGGGCCAGACACGAGCAGTACTTC
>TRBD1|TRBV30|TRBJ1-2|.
CAWSPGGYGYTF
TGTGCCTGGTCCCCAGGGGGCTATGGCTACACCTTC
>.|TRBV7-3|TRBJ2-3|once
CASSLEGLTDTQYF
TGTGCCAGCAGCTTAGAAGGACTCACAGATACGCAGTATTTT
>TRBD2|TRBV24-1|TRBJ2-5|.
CATSDLGLAGVEETQYF
TGTGCCACCAGTGATTTGGGGCTAGCGGGAGTGGAGGAGACCCAGTACTTC
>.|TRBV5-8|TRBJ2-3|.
CASLPSLRGSGDTQYF
TGTGCCAGCCTTCCTTCCCTTAGGGGGTCCGGAGATACGCAGTATTTT
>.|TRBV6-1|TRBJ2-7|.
CASSEARVPYEQYF
TGTGCCAGCAGTGAAGCGCGCGTCCCCTACGAGCAGTACTTC
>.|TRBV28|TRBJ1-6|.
CASSFRRNNSPLHF
TGTGCCAGCAGTTTCAGGCGTAATAATTCACCCCTCCACTTT
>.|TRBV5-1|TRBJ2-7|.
CASSSDRLLNEQYF
TGCGCCAGCAGCTCAGACAGGTTGCTGAACGAGCAGTACTTC
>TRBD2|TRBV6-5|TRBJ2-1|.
CASSYRASGSSGEQFF
TGTGCCAGCAGTTATAGGGCTAGCGGGAGTAGCGGTGAGCAGTTCTTC
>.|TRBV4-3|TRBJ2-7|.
CASSLGLISYEQYF
TGCGCCAGCAGCCTGGGGCTGATCTCCTACGAGCAGTACTTC
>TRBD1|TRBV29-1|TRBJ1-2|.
CSVGTGPHYGYTF
TGCAGCGTAGGGACAGGACCTCACTATGGCTACACCTTC
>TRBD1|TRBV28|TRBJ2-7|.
CASSWRDRGYEQYF
TGTGCCAGCAGTTGGCGGGACAGGGGTTACGAGCAGTACTTC
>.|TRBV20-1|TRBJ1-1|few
CSASPLRTEAFF
TGCAGTGCTAGTCCCCTACGCACTGAAGCTTTCTTT
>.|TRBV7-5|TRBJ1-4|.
CARSPSTRATNEKLFF
TGTGCCAGAAGCCCCTCCACCCGGGCAACTAATGAAAAACTGTTTTTT
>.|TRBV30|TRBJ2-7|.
CAWSVNEQYF
TGTGCCTGGAGTGTTAACGAGCAGTACTTC
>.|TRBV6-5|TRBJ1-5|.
CASSYSGGNQPQHF
TGTGCCAGCAGTTACTCGGGAGGGAATCAGCCCCAGCATTTT
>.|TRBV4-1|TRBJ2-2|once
CASSQADRGTGELFF
TGCGCCAGCAGCCAAGCCGATAGGGGCACCGGGGAGCTGTTTTTT
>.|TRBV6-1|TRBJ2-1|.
CASSTGYNEQFF
TGTGCCAGCAGTACAGGATACAATGAGCAGTTCTTC
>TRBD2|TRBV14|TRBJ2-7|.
CASSYLAGGPLFEQYF
TGTGCCAGCAGCTACCTAGCGGGAGGGCCTCTATTCGAGCAGTACTTC
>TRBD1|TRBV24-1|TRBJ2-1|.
CATSRGQAYNEQFF
TGTGCCACCTCCCGGGGACAGGCGTACAATGAGCAGTTCTTC
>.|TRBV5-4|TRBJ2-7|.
CASSAAGAYEQYF
TGTGCCAGCAGCGCCGCAGGGGCCTACGAGCAGTACTTC
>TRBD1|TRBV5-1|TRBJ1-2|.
CASSGPGQETVYGYTF
TGCGCCAGCAGCGGACCGGGACAGGAGACCGTCTATGGCTACACCTTC
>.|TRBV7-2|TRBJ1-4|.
CASSLEGDHLGEKLFF
TGTGCCAGCAGCTTAGAGGGGGACCACCTCGGGGAAAAACTGTTTTTT
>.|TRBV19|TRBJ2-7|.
CASSELAREQYF
TGTGCCAGTAGCGAATTAGCGCGAGAGCAGTACTTC
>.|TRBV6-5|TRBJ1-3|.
CASSSPGGRENTIYF
TGTGCCAGCAGCTCCCCGGGGGGGCGAGAAAACACCATATATTTT
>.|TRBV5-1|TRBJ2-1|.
CASSLEGVPGNEQFF
TGCGCCAGCAGCTTGGAAGGGGTCCCGGGTAATGAGCAGTTCTTC
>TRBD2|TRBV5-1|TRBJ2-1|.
CASSLTSGRLRWEFF
TGCGCCAGCAGTTTGACTAGCGGGAGGTTGAGGTGGGAGTTCTTC